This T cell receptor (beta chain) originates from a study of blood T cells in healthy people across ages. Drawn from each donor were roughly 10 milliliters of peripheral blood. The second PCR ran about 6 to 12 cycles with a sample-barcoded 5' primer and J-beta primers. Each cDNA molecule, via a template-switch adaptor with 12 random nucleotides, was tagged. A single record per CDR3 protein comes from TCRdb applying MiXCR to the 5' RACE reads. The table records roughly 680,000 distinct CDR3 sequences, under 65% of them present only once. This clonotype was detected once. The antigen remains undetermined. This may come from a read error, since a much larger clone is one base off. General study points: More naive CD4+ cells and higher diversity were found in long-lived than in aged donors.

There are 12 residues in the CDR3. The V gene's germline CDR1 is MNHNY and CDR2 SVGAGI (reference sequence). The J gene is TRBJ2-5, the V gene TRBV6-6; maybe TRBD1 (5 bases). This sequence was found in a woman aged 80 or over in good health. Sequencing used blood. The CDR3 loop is CATSDSQETRYF. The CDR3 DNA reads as TGTGCCACTTCCGACAGCCAAGAGACCCGGTACTTC.